This TCR beta chain appears in the sequencing data of a study of blood T cell repertoires in COVID-19. Under the authors' procedure: It was from reference gene primer amplification that nucleated cell counts were estimated. The repertoire was sequenced with immunoSEQ multiplex PCR; TCRdb's copy has only in-frame clones and lacks some. V and J calls and clone size are copied from that table; D and trimming were computed from the DNA. The sample lists around 240,000 clones; approximately 90% were seen once. CDR3 size: 14 residues. Per germline, CDR1 SNHLY and CDR2 FYNNEI. The J segment lost 4 bases and the V segment lost 5 bases, leaving 7 bases of the junction unmatched. The cohort comprised adults aged about 18 to 100 years residing in under 30 US areas. Clinical histories supplied by participants themselves formed the basis of cohort assignment.

The gene calls are TRBV2 and TRBJ1-1; TRBD1 agrees at 7 bases. This receptor was obtained from a human donor in a cohort exposed to, infected with or recovered from COVID-19 (not recorded which). The donor label of this sample is uncertain. Sample: PBMCs or T cells enriched from blood (not recorded which). The CDR3 DNA reads as TGTGCCAGCAGTCCCCGGACAGGTGGCACTGAAGCTTTCTTT. Its translation: CASSPRTGGTEAFF.